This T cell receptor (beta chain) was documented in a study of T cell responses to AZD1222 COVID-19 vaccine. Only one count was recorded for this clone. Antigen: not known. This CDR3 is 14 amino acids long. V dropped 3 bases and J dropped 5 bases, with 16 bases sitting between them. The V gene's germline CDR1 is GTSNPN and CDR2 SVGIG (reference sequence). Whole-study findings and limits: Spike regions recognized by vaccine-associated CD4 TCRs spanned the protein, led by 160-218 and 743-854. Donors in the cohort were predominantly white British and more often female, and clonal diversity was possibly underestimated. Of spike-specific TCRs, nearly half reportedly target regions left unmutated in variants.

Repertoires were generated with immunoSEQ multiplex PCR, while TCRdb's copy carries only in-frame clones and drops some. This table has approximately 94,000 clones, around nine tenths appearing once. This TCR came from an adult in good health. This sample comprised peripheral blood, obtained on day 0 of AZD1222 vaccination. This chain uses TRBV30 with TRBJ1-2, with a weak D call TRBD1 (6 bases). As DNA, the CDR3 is TGTGCCTGGAGCTCAGGGGTCAGAGTTTATGGCTACACCTTC. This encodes CAWSSGVRVYGYTF.